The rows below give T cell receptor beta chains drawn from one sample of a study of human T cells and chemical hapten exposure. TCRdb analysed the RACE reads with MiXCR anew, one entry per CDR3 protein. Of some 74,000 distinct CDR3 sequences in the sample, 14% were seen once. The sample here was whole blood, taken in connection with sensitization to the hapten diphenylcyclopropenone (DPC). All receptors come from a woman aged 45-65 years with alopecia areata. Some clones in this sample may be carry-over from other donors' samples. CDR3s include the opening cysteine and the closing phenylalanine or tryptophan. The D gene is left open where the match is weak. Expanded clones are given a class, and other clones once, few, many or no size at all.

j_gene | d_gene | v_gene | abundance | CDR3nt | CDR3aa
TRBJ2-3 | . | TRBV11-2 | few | TGTGCCAGCAGCTTCCGGAGGGGGACACCTAGCACAGATACGCAGTATTTT | CASSFRRGTPSTDTQYF
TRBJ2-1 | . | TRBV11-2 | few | TGTGCCAGCAGCTTGGGGGGACATGAGCAGTTCTTC | CASSLGGHEQFF
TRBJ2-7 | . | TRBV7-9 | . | TGTGCCAGCAGCCAAGGGTTAAGGACCGGCAAAGTACACGAGCAGTACTTC | CASSQGLRTGKVHEQYF
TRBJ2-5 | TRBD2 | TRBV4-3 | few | TGCGCCAGCAGCCAAGATACCCTAGCGGGAGCTGAGGAGACCCAGTACTTC | CASSQDTLAGAEETQYF
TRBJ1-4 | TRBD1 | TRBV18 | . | TGTGCCAGCTCACCAGAGACAGGGGGAGAAGAAAAACTGTTTTTT | CASSPETGGEEKLFF
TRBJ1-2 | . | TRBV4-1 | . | TGCGCCAGCAGCCAAGGAGGGGGAATAAACTATGGCTACACCTTC | CASSQGGGINYGYTF
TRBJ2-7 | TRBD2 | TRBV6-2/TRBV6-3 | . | TGTGCCAGCAAAGTAACTAGCGCGGACTACGAGCAGTACTTC | CASKVTSADYEQYF
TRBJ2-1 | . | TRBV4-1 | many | TGCGCCAGCAGCCAAGTGGATATAATCTCCTACAATGAGCAGTTCTTC | CASSQVDIISYNEQFF
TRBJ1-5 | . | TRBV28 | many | TGTGCCAGCAGGACGTTCCTAGGCAATCAGCCCCAGCATTTT | CASRTFLGNQPQHF
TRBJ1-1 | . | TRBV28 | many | TGTGCCACCACGAGGGGGGACACTGAAGCTTTCTTT | CATTRGDTEAFF
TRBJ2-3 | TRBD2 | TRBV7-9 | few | TGTGCCTGGCTTGCCGGGACTAGCGGGAGCACAGATACGCAGTATTTT | CAWLAGTSGSTDTQYF
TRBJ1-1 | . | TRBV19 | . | TGTGCCAGTAGGGCCCGTAGGGCGAATGAAGCTTTCTTT | CASRARRANEAFF
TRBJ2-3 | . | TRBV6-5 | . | TGTGCCAGGGGGACAGCTAGCGGATCTGGCACAGATACGCAGTATTTT | CARGTASGSGTDTQYF
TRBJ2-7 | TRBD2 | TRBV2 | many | TGTGCCAGCAGTGCTGACCTAGCGGGAGGGCCGGTTTTGAACTTC | CASSADLAGGPVLNF
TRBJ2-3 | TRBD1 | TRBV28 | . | TGTGCCAGCAGTGTCAATCCGGGACAGCCCACAGATACGCAGTATTTT | CASSVNPGQPTDTQYF
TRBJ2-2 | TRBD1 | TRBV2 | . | TGTGCCAGTCAGAAACAGGGGGCGAGCACCGGGGAGCTGTTTTTT | CASQKQGASTGELFF